These 19 T cell receptor beta chains originate from one sample sequenced in a study of T-cell memory formation after mild COVID-19. TCRdb re-analysed the 5' RACE reads in MiXCR, keeping a single row per CDR3 protein. The data contain 75,000 to 95,000 distinct CDR3 sequences, 10% to 15% of them singletons. Sequencing was done on a sample of PBMCs or a T cell subset sorted from them (not recorded which). These receptors all stem from an adult woman who had mild COVID-19 (a few samples of this study predate the infection). Cell type and time point are not known.

This clonotype came up a few times. The rearrangement joins TRBV20-1 to TRBJ2-1; the D is unclear. This CDR3 is 14 amino acids long. V lost 0 bases, J lost 8 bases, and 14 bases lay in between. Germline assignment: CDR1 DFQATT and CDR2 SNEGSKA (reference sequence). CDR3 DNA: TGCAGTGCTAGAGATCGTCCGATGGGGTATGAGCAGTTCTTC. It encodes CSARDRPMGYEQFF.

The table lists this clonotype with a few counts. The gene calls are TRBV12-3 or TRBV12-4 and TRBJ2-5; D remains ambiguous. V dropped 7 bases and J dropped 5 bases, with 17 bases sitting between them. The CDR3 is made up of 14 amino acids. The DNA of the CDR3 is TGTGCCAGCACCTTCTCGGGTAGCTGGGAGACCCAGTACTTC. It encodes CASTFSGSWETQYF.

This clonotype was observed a few times. The chain joins TRBV6-5 to TRBJ2-2, with 8 bases identical to TRBD1. Germline V gene data show CDR1 as MNHEY and CDR2 as SVGAGI. The V and J ends lost 0 bases and 3 bases, in that order; junction bases with no gene match: 0. CDR3 length: 15 amino acids. DNA of the CDR3: TGTGCCAGCAGTTACTCGACAGGGGACACCGGGGAGCTGTTTTTT. Translating it yields CASSYSTGDTGELFF.

The chain carries TRBV15 and TRBJ2-1; 7 positions agree with TRBD2. The CDR3 totals 16 residues. Trimming removed 5 bases from V and 3 bases from J; junction bases left unmatched: 10. Germline V lookup: CDR1 LNHNV, CDR2 YYDKDF (reference sequence). The CDR3 DNA reads TGTGCCACCAGCCCCAGGGTGGGGGGGGACTACAATGAGCAGTTCTTC. This gives the protein CATSPRVGGDYNEQFF.

This rearrangement joins TRBV9 to TRBJ2-1; 10 nucleotides match TRBD1. Germline V CDR1 and CDR2: SGDLS, YYNGEE. The CDR3 extends over 14 amino acids. Trimming cost V 0 bases and J 10 bases; bases outside gene matches: 4. CDR3 sequence (DNA): TGTGCCAGCAGCGTAGAGGGGACAGGGGACGAGCAGTTCTTC. Its translation: CASSVEGTGDEQFF.

V and J are TRBV9 and TRBJ2-1, with D perhaps assigned TRBD1 or TRBD2 (6 bases each). This CDR3 contains 15 residues. V was cut by 0 bases and J by 7 bases, with 14 bases left in between. Per germline, CDR1 SGDLS and CDR2 YYNGEE. The CDR3, as DNA: TGTGCCAGCAGCGTAGCTGGGGGGCGGCGGAATGAGCAGTTCTTC. This encodes CASSVAGGRRNEQFF.

This clonotype came up a few times. This chain connects TRBV9 to TRBJ2-7; 8 bases match TRBD2. Germline V CDR1 and CDR2: SGDLS, YYNGEE. CDR3 length: 15 residues. V shed 0 bases and J 3 bases; nucleotides not matched to a gene: 5. The CDR3 coding sequence is TGTGCCAGCAGCGTAGGAGATAGCGGGATCTACGAGCAGTACTTC. Residues: CASSVGDSGIYEQYF. The full variable domain, completed using reference TRBV9 and TRBJ2-7, is DSGVTQTPKHLITATGQRVTLRCSPRSGDLSVYWYQQSLDQGLQFLIQYYNGEERAKGNILERFSAQQFPDLHSELNLSSLELGDSALYFCASSVGDSGIYEQYFGPGTRLTVT.

The chain uses TRBV9 and TRBJ1-1; 9 bases map to TRBD1. Germline CDR1 is SGDLS and CDR2 is YYNGEE. CDR3 length: 16 amino acids. V was pared by 2 bases and J by 0 bases, with 5 bases of the junction left unmatched. As DNA, the CDR3 is TGTGCCAGCAGCGTGGGGACAGGGCTGATGAACACTGAAGCTTTCTTT. This encodes CASSVGTGLMNTEAFF.

The rearrangement joins TRBV12-3 or TRBV12-4 to TRBJ2-3; D perhaps matches TRBD2 (6 bases). The CDR3 runs 12 residues. V was trimmed by 6 bases and J by 4 bases, leaving 8 bases between them. The CDR3 loop reads CASRGLADTQYF. CDR3 nucleotides: TGTGCCAGCAGGGGACTGGCAGATACGCAGTATTTT.

This clonotype was seen only a few times. This chain uses TRBV29-1 with TRBJ2-3; D unclear. The CDR3 is made up of 13 amino acids. The germline V and J ends were trimmed by 2 bases and 1 base, with 7 bases remaining between them. Germline CDR1 reads SQVTM; CDR2 reads ANQGSEA. The DNA for the CDR3 is TGCAGCGTTGAAAGGTGGGGCACAGATACGCAGTATTTT. Residues: CSVERWGTDTQYF.

This chain joins TRBV4-3 and TRBJ2-7; 10 bases line up with TRBD1. In germline, CDR1 is LGHNA, CDR2 YSLEER. The trim removed 3 bases at V and 5 bases at J, leaving 4 bases unmatched. The CDR3 runs 14 residues. In nucleotides, the CDR3 is TGCGCCAGCAGCCACCAGACAGGGGGCCACGAGCAGTACTTC. Its translation: CASSHQTGGHEQYF.

The V gene is TRBV27, the J gene TRBJ2-4; TRBD1 agrees at 8 bases. Germline V gene sequence: CDR1 MNHEY, CDR2 SMNVEV (reference sequence). CDR3 length equals 15 residues. V lost 4 bases, J lost 7 bases, and 9 bases stayed unmatched. CDR3 coding DNA: TGTGCCAGCAGTTGGTTGGCACAGGGGGATAACATTCAGTACTTC. Translation: CASSWLAQGDNIQYF.

The chain couples TRBV15 to TRBJ1-5; D may be TRBD1 (6 bases). From germline, CDR1 is LNHNV and CDR2 YYDKDF (reference sequence). CDR3 length: 15 amino acids. Trimming shortened V by 4 bases and J by 0 bases, and 10 bases separated the two germline ends. The CDR3 sequence is CATSKTGYSNQPQHF. The CDR3 DNA is TGTGCCACCAGCAAAACAGGGTATAGCAATCAGCCCCAGCATTTT.

The chain joins TRBV4-1 to TRBJ1-4; no reliable D call. The CDR3 is 16 residues long. The germline gives CDR1 MGHRA, CDR2 YSYEKL. V lost 10 bases, J lost 1 base, and 19 bases lay in between. In DNA, the CDR3 is TGCGCCACCAAGCCCCGGGGAAGTGGAACTAATGAAAAACTGTTTTTT. Protein sequence: CATKPRGSGTNEKLFF.

This rearrangement joins TRBV7-9 to TRBJ1-6; D remains ambiguous. CDR1 is SEHNR, CDR2 FQNEAQ, per germline (reference sequence). V lost 4 bases, J lost 6 bases, and 13 bases lay in between. The CDR3 has 15 amino acids. The CDR3 sequence is CASSSSDRVNSPLHF. The DNA for the CDR3 is TGTGCCAGCAGCTCTTCGGATAGGGTTAATTCACCCCTCCACTTT.

In its sample, this clonotype was seen a few times. The genes are TRBV23-1 and TRBJ2-3, with a possible D match to TRBD2 (7 bases). TRBV23-1 is treated as an ORF (open reading frame) with a function not yet certain. V dropped 7 bases and J dropped 1 base, with 12 bases sitting between them. This CDR3 comprises 14 residues. CDR3 protein: CASKGGGGTDTQYF. The CDR3 DNA reads TGCGCCAGCAAGGGAGGGGGTGGCACAGATACGCAGTATTTT.

This clonotype was seen a handful of times. This chain joins TRBV6-5 and TRBJ2-2; 8 nucleotides align to TRBD1. The CDR3 spans 14 residues. With 6 bases clipped from V and 4 bases from J, the junction kept 4 bases outside the gene matches. The V gene's germline CDR1 is MNHEY and CDR2 SVGAGI. The CDR3 sequence is CASSGQGFTGELFF. The CDR3 nucleotides are TGTGCCAGCAGCGGACAGGGCTTCACCGGGGAGCTGTTTTTT.

V is TRBV27 and J is TRBJ2-7; no reliable D call. The CDR3 has 13 residues. Germline V gives CDR1 MNHEY, CDR2 SMNVEV (reference sequence). V lost 5 bases to trimming and J lost 4 bases, with 12 bases between them. CDR3: CASSPNRFYEQYF. For the CDR3, the DNA is TGTGCCAGCAGTCCCAACCGTTTTTACGAGCAGTACTTC.

This clonotype was recorded a few times. One end of the junction is discordant with germline, which a read error may explain. The chain employs TRBV7-7 and TRBJ2-7; D gene uncertain. Germline CDR1 is SSHAT and CDR2 is FNYEAQ (reference sequence). The CDR3 is made up of 14 amino acids. The CDR3 DNA sequence: TGTGCTAGCAGCCGCCCTGGGCTAGCCTACGAGCAGTACTTC. Protein: CASSRPGLAYEQYF.